These T cell receptor beta chains were read from a single sample in a study of cytomegalovirus exposure and HLA in healthy donors. Measured with immunoSEQ multiplex PCR; TCRdb has only the in-frame clones, and not every one. The sample has around 97,000 clones; the top ten hold around 3.2%. Sequencing used PBMCs. The receptor source for this set is a man in his forties in good health and CMV-seronegative. The CDR3 runs from the conserved cysteine through the conserved F or W. D genes are given only for firm matches.

TRBD1,TRBJ1-2,TRBV6-6,CASSGGRGLHGYTF,TGTGCCAGCAGTGGGGGCAGGGGGCTTCATGGCTACACCTTC
-,TRBJ2-3,TRBV5-1,CASSQRGSRVAGTDTQYF,TGCGCCAGCAGCCAACGGGGAAGCCGAGTCGCGGGCACAGATACGCAGTATTTT
TRBD1,TRBJ2-1,TRBV2,CASRGTGPMEQFF,TGTGCCAGCAGGGGGACAGGGCCCATGGAGCAGTTCTTC
TRBD2,TRBJ2-3,TRBV4-3,CASSQGTSGSRTDTQYF,TGCGCCAGCAGCCAAGGAACTAGCGGGAGCCGCACAGATACGCAGTATTTT
TRBD1,TRBJ2-2,TRBV6-5,CASRENRGNTGELFF,TGTGCCAGCAGGGAAAACAGGGGGAACACCGGGGAGCTGTTTTTT
TRBD1,TRBJ1-2,TRBV18,CASSPGQRFYGYTF,TGTGCCAGCTCACCGGGACAGCGCTTCTATGGCTACACCTTC
TRBD1,TRBJ2-2,TRBV10-1,CASSIGTANTGELFF,TGCGCCAGCAGTATAGGGACAGCGAACACCGGGGAGCTGTTTTTT
-,TRBJ2-7,TRBV28,CASRAAYIAYEQYF,TGTGCCAGCAGGGCGGCGTATATCGCCTACGAGCAGTACTTC
TRBD2,TRBJ2-7,TRBV5-5,CASSFGLAGGKYEQYF,TGTGCCAGCAGCTTCGGACTAGCGGGAGGGAAATACGAGCAGTACTTC
-,TRBJ1-1,TRBV5-8,CASSLAGLDTEAFF,TGTGCCAGCAGCTTGGCAGGGTTGGACACTGAAGCTTTCTTT
-,TRBJ1-2,TRBV28,CASSKQRNYGYTF,TGTGCCAGCAGCAAGCAGCGCAACTATGGCTACACCTTC
-,TRBJ2-1,TRBV30,CAWSVAGSPNEQFF,TGTGCCTGGAGTGTAGCGGGCAGTCCCAATGAGCAGTTCTTC
TRBD1,TRBJ1-4,TRBV5-4,CASSSGTGQEKLFF,TGTGCCAGCAGTTCCGGGACAGGGCAGGAAAAACTGTTTTTT
-,TRBJ2-7,TRBV27,CASSLRGIHEQYF,TGTGCCAGCAGTTTAAGGGGGATCCACGAGCAGTACTTC
-,TRBJ2-1,TRBV9,CASSVEASYNEQFF,TGTGCCAGCAGCGTAGAGGCTAGTTACAATGAGCAGTTCTTC
-,TRBJ2-7,TRBV7-2,CASSSQAGELGEQYF,TGTGCCAGCAGCTCCCAAGCGGGCGAACTAGGCGAGCAGTACTTC
TRBD1,TRBJ2-7,TRBV6-5,CASSIGQGTYEQYF,TGTGCCAGCTCTATAGGACAGGGGACCTACGAGCAGTACTTC
-,TRBJ1-5,TRBV27,CATSTGTGNNQPQHF,TGTGCCACCTCAACTGGAACAGGGAATAATCAGCCCCAGCATTTT
TRBD1,TRBJ1-3,TRBV7-9,CASSPIRGGVSGNTIYF,TGTGCCAGCAGCCCCATTCGAGGGGGCGTATCTGGAAACACCATATATTTT
TRBD2,TRBJ2-5,TRBV6-6,CASSGGTTQETQYF,TGTGCCAGCAGTGGAGGGACTACACAAGAGACCCAGTACTTC
TRBD1,TRBJ2-7,TRBV29-1,CSVDGGQTPYEQYF,TGCAGCGTTGATGGGGGACAGACCCCTTACGAGCAGTACTTC
-,TRBJ2-4,TRBV6-1,CASSEGRDGRNIAKNIQYF,TGTGCCAGCAGTGAAGGGAGGGACGGGCGAAATATAGCCAAAAACATTCAGTACTTC
-,TRBJ1-3,TRBV4-3,CASSQDWGGAGNTIYF,TGCGCCAGCAGCCAAGATTGGGGAGGGGCTGGAAACACCATATATTTT
TRBD2,TRBJ2-2,TRBV4-1,CASSHPGLAGGVALGTGELFF,TGCGCCAGCAGCCACCCGGGACTAGCGGGAGGCGTCGCGCTGGGAACCGGGGAGCTGTTTTTT
-,TRBJ1-5,TRBV19,CASSPQGGNQPQHF,TGTGCCAGTAGTCCACAGGGTGGCAATCAGCCCCAGCATTTT
-,TRBJ2-3,TRBV29-1,CSVELLGPGLMRDTQYF,TGCAGCGTTGAATTACTAGGCCCGGGCCTAATGAGAGATACGCAGTATTTT
TRBD1,TRBJ1-6,TRBV5-4,CASSSRTGAGSPLHF,TGTGCCAGCAGCTCCAGGACAGGGGCGGGTTCACCCCTCCACTTT
TRBD1,TRBJ2-7,TRBV7-2,CASSLGGQGNSYEQYF,TGTGCCAGCAGCTTAGGGGGACAGGGGAACTCCTACGAGCAGTACTTC
-,TRBJ2-1,TRBV2,CAINRDIQFF,TGTGCCATTAACCGGGACATACAGTTCTTC
-,TRBJ1-1,TRBV5-1,CASSLRDTEAFF,TGCGCCAGCAGCTTGCGGGACACTGAAGCTTTCTTT
-,TRBJ2-2,TRBV6-6,CASSYTGNTGELFF,TGTGCCAGCAGTTATACAGGGAACACCGGGGAGCTGTTTTTT
TRBD2,TRBJ2-3,TRBV9,CASSVQRGEIGRGTDTQYF,TGTGCCAGCAGCGTTCAACGGGGGGAGATAGGGCGAGGCACAGATACGCAGTATTTT
TRBD1,TRBJ2-7,TRBV18,CASSSDRAEGYEQYF,TGTGCCAGCTCTTCGGACAGGGCAGAGGGGTACGAGCAGTACTTC